Listed below are T cell receptor beta chains from one sample, sequenced in a study of cytomegalovirus exposure and HLA in healthy donors. Assay: immunoSEQ multiplex PCR; the TCRdb copy retains only in-frame clones and omits some. The sample contains some 150,000 clones, approximately 70% of which appear only once. Sequenced material: PBMCs. The receptors come from a woman aged 55-69 years in good health and CMV-seropositive. Both conserved end residues are part of each CDR3. Each record gives: D gene, J gene, V gene, CDR3 length, clone size, CDR3 DNA, CDR3 protein. D genes are given only for firm matches. Size values are once, few and many counts, or a class for expanded clones, and some rows have none.

TRBD1 TRBJ2-7 TRBV15 15 few TGTGCCACCAGCCAACCGGGACAGGGGGCCTACGAGCAGTACTTC CATSQPGQGAYEQYF
- TRBJ1-4 TRBV2 14 - TGTGCCAGCAGGGCAGGGGTAGGGGGTGAAAAACTGTTTTTT CASRAGVGGEKLFF
- TRBJ2-3 TRBV6-1 14 - TGTGCCAGCACAGGAGGCGGACTTGGTGATACGCAGTATTTT CASTGGGLGDTQYF
- TRBJ2-5 TRBV29-1 15 few TGCAGCGTTGAAGATCTCGTGGCAGTTCAAGAGACCCAGTACTTC CSVEDLVAVQETQYF
- TRBJ2-3 TRBV5-1 14 - TGCGCCAGCAGCTTGGAGGAGGGGACAGATACGCAGTATTTT CASSLEEGTDTQYF
- TRBJ2-5 TRBV20-1 11 - TGCAGTGCTAGGAGGGTAGGGACCCAGTACTTC CSARRVGTQYF
TRBD2 TRBJ2-7 TRBV28 17 - TGTGCCAGCAGTCCTCACCCGACTAGCGGGAGTCCCCACGAGCAGTACTTC CASSPHPTSGSPHEQYF
TRBD1 TRBJ1-5 TRBV7-9 16 - TGTGCCAGCAGCGTAACAGGGGGCGACGGCAATCAGCCCCAGCATTTT CASSVTGGDGNQPQHF
TRBD2 TRBJ2-7 TRBV4-1 15 - TGCGCCAGCAGCCAAGATCCCGGGAGGGCAGGCGAGCAGTACTTC CASSQDPGRAGEQYF
TRBD1 TRBJ2-7 TRBV27 16 - TGTGCCAGCCGCGCTGGGGTGACAGGGGCCCCCTACGAGCAGTACTTC CASRAGVTGAPYEQYF
TRBD2 TRBJ2-3 TRBV5-1 15 - TGCGCCAGCAGCTTACGCGGCGGGAGTCCAGATACGCAGTATTTT CASSLRGGSPDTQYF
TRBD2 TRBJ2-7 TRBV5-4 14 - TGTGCCAGCAGCCCGGGCGGGGGGAAGGACGAGCAGTACTTC CASSPGGGKDEQYF
TRBD2 TRBJ2-7 TRBV25-1 16 - TGTGCCAGCACCGCACCCGGTTTAGCGGGGTCCTACGAGCAGTACTTC CASTAPGLAGSYEQYF
- TRBJ2-1 TRBV4-2 16 - TGTGCCAGCAGCCAGAACCGGGCCCAAGGAGGCCTTGAGCAGTTCTTC CASSQNRAQGGLEQFF
- TRBJ1-4 TRBV9 15 once TGTGCCAGCAGCGCCACAGACGCAACTAATGAAAAACTGTTTTTT CASSATDATNEKLFF
- TRBJ2-5 TRBV28 13 - TGTGCCAGCAGTTTCCCCACACCCCAGACCCAGTACTTC CASSFPTPQTQYF
- TRBJ2-7 TRBV6-6 13 few TGTGCCAGCAGCCGGGACAACTCCTACGAGCAGTACTTC CASSRDNSYEQYF
- TRBJ1-2 TRBV28 14 - TGTGCCAGCAGTTTTCAGTCTTATTCTTATGGCTACACCTTC CASSFQSYSYGYTF
TRBD1 TRBJ2-6 TRBV15 21 few TGTGCCACCAGCAGAGATTCCGGGGGACAGGCCTTAGACTCTGGGGCCAACGTCCTGACTTTC CATSRDSGGQALDSGANVLTF
TRBD1 TRBJ2-7 TRBV4-1 15 - TGCGCCAGCAGCCAAGATCGGGACAGATTTTACGAGCAGTACTTC CASSQDRDRFYEQYF
TRBD1 TRBJ1-2 TRBV28 14 few TGTGCCAGCAGTTTGAGAAGGGGGCAGGATGGCTACACCTTC CASSLRRGQDGYTF
TRBD2 TRBJ2-7 TRBV30 15 - TGTGCCTGGAGTGCGGGACTAGCGGGAGTCGGCGAGCAGTACTTC CAWSAGLAGVGEQYF
TRBD2 TRBJ2-3 TRBV2 15 few TGTGCCAGCAGTGAAACTAGCGCTATACCGCGTACGCAGTATTTT CASSETSAIPRTQYF
- TRBJ1-1 TRBV19 12 - TGTGCCAGTAGTATTCGGGACACTGAAGCTTTCTTT CASSIRDTEAFF
TRBD1 TRBJ1-1 TRBV27 15 - TGTGCCAGCAGCCCGGACAGGGTTGGGAACACTGAAGCTTTCTTT CASSPDRVGNTEAFF
TRBD1 TRBJ1-1 TRBV18 15 - TGTGCCAGCTCCCAGGACAGGCGACTGAACACTGAAGCTTTCTTT CASSQDRRLNTEAFF
TRBD1 TRBJ2-7 TRBV28 16 - TGTGCCAGCAGTCTAACCCCCCGACAGGGAACCTACGAGCAGTACTTC CASSLTPRQGTYEQYF
- TRBJ1-2 TRBV28 12 - TGTGCCAGCAGACTTGGAGACTATGGCTACACCTTC CASRLGDYGYTF
- TRBJ1-4 TRBV5-1 13 once TGCGCCAGCCGGGGGAGGGGTAATGAAAAACTGTTTTTT CASRGRGNEKLFF
TRBD2 TRBJ2-1 TRBV9 15 few TGTGCCAGCAGCGTAGGGGCTAGCGGATACAATGAGCAGTTCTTC CASSVGASGYNEQFF
TRBD1 TRBJ1-1 TRBV29-1 10 - TGCAGCGTGGGACAGACTGAAGCTTTCTTT CSVGQTEAFF
TRBD1 TRBJ1-6 TRBV2 14 few TGTGCCAGCAGTGGGGAGGGACAGGCTTCGACCCTCCACTTT CASSGEGQASTLHF
TRBD1 TRBJ2-2 TRBV5-4 16 - TGTGCCAGCAGCATCAACAGGGGCGCGGACGCCGGGGAGCTGTTTTTT CASSINRGADAGELFF
- TRBJ1-2 TRBV18 13 few TGTGCCAGCTCACCAGCCAGGGGCGATGGCTACACCTTC CASSPARGDGYTF
- TRBJ2-3 TRBV27 14 medium-sized TGTGCCAGCAGTTTAACGGCGGGCACAGATACGCAGTATTTT CASSLTAGTDTQYF
TRBD1 TRBJ1-2 TRBV25-1 16 - TGTGCCAGCAGCGGGACAGGGGGTACCCTCAACTATGGCTACACCTTC CASSGTGGTLNYGYTF
- TRBJ2-6 TRBV29-1 13 - TGCAGCGCCAGGGGTGATGGGGCCAACGTCCTGACTTTC CSARGDGANVLTF
- TRBJ1-3 TRBV10-3 13 - TGTGCCATTACAGCCGGCTCTGGAAACACCATATATTTT CAITAGSGNTIYF
- TRBJ2-7 TRBV5-1 12 - TGCGCCAGCAGCCTGGGAGTCTACGAGCAGTACTTC CASSLGVYEQYF
TRBD1 TRBJ2-1 TRBV5-4 15 - TGTGCCAGCAGCATCTCCGGGACAGGGAATCGGGAGCAGTTCTTC CASSISGTGNREQFF
TRBD2 TRBJ2-1 TRBV11-2 16 - TGTGCCAGCAGCTTAGTAGCGGGAGGGCTTTGGGATGAGCAGTTCTTC CASSLVAGGLWDEQFF
TRBD1 TRBJ1-2 TRBV9 13 - TGTGCCAGCAGCGGAGGACAGGGTGCAGGCTACACCTTC CASSGGQGAGYTF
- TRBJ1-1 TRBV7-9 13 - TGTGCCAGCAGCGATTCCCAGGGTACTGAAGCTTTCTTT CASSDSQGTEAFF
TRBD2 TRBJ2-5 TRBV28 18 - TGTGCCAGCAGTTTATGGGCGCCTAGCGGGAGGGGGGGAGAGACCCAGTACTTC CASSLWAPSGRGGETQYF
TRBD1 TRBJ1-1 TRBV6-1 14 - TGTGCCAGCAGTGTGACAGGGTCGATCACTGAAGCTTTCTTT CASSVTGSITEAFF
TRBD1 TRBJ1-2 TRBV28 16 - TGTGCCAGCAGTTTAAGGGGACAGGGTTCCCGCTATGGCTACACCTTC CASSLRGQGSRYGYTF
- TRBJ1-3 TRBV2 11 - TGTGCCAGCAGTATACAGGCCACCATATATTTT CASSIQATIYF
TRBD1 TRBJ1-1 TRBV30 13 - TGTGCCTGGGGACAGGGGATGAACACTGAAGCTTTCTTT CAWGQGMNTEAFF
- TRBJ1-3 TRBV6-6 13 - TGTGCCAGCGGGGAGCGGGGGGAAAACACCATATATTTT CASGERGENTIYF
- TRBJ1-1 TRBV7-9 15 - TGTGCCAGCAGCTTTGGTTGGGGGGGGAACACTGAAGCTTTCTTT CASSFGWGGNTEAFF
TRBD1 TRBJ1-1 TRBV6-6 13 few TGTGCCAGCACTGTACAGGGGGACACTGAAGCTTTCTTT CASTVQGDTEAFF
- TRBJ2-5 TRBV7-2 17 few TGTGCCAGCAGTTCCCGTCCGGGGACTTCATACATAGAGACCCAGTACTTC CASSSRPGTSYIETQYF
- TRBJ1-2 TRBV27 16 - TGTGCCAGCAGTCTCTCCCGAGGGAGTTGGAGGGGAGGCTACACCTTC CASSLSRGSWRGGYTF
- TRBJ2-5 TRBV29-1 12 - TGCAGCGTTGATATGAGTAAAGAGACCCAGTACTTC CSVDMSKETQYF
TRBD1 TRBJ1-5 TRBV6-1 13 - TGTGCCAGCAGAGAGGGGGCCAATCAGCCCCAGCATTTT CASREGANQPQHF
- TRBJ1-2 TRBV30 14 - TGTGCCTGGAGCGCCCCTCCCCCGGGGTATGGCTACACCTTC CAWSAPPPGYGYTF
TRBD2 TRBJ2-7 TRBV7-9 15 - TGTGCCAGCAGCTCGACTAGCGGGAGTCAAGGCGAGCAGTACTTC CASSSTSGSQGEQYF
TRBD1 TRBJ2-7 TRBV6-6 13 few TGTGCCAGCAGCTCGGGACAGGGAGGCGAGCAGTACTTC CASSSGQGGEQYF
- TRBJ2-7 TRBV2 18 - TGTGCCAGCAGTGAAGGGTATAGGGCGGGACTGCCCAGATTCGAGCAGTACTTC CASSEGYRAGLPRFEQYF
- TRBJ1-2 TRBV19 15 - TGTGCCAGTAGTATAGGAGAACCGTACTCCTATGGCTACACCTTC CASSIGEPYSYGYTF